These T cell receptor beta chains were read from a single sample in a study of CD8 T cells in Susac syndrome. TCRdb passed the immunoSEQ multiplex PCR reads through MiXCR, listing each CDR3 protein once. The sample consists of about 150,000 distinct CDR3 sequences, approximately 94% of them appearing once. Input material: CD8+ T cells from PBMCs. The receptors here all came from a human donor with multiple sclerosis. CDR3s leave out the opening cysteine and the closing phenylalanine or tryptophan. Fields, in order: clone size, V gene, CDR3 protein. The size entry is marked missing in some rows and otherwise reads once, few, many or a size class.

>.|TRBV4-1
ASSHDREQY
>.|TRBV11-2
ASSLQLRQF
>.|TRBV6-1
ASSDKGGPVNTQY
>.|TRBV5-1
ASSSRQGKGYNEKLF
>.|TRBV30
AWSVLPAREAF
>.|TRBV9
ASNPQGPNTEAF
>.|TRBV30
AWSTPGTPSYEQY
>.|TRBV4-1
ASSQAGGTYNEQF
>.|TRBV12-3/TRBV12-4
ASSLELAGDTDTQY
>.|TRBV29-1
SVESQNRDRVSYEQY
>.|TRBV27
ASSLDRVAEAF
>.|TRBV2
ASSEPRQLPLGGELF
>.|TRBV29-1
TGTGSTDTQY
>once|TRBV4-3
ASSQDGLGQSSTDTQY
>.|TRBV7-9
ASSQTGVAGELF
>.|TRBV9
ASSLPVTEAF
>.|TRBV9
ASQPAGYTGELF
>.|TRBV19
ASRGSYEQY
>.|TRBV20-1
SAPDTSYEQY
>.|TRBV7-9
ASSLEQGSGELF
>.|TRBV29-1
SVEEGSRPGYT
>.|TRBV5-6
ASSLPTGVGGNEQF
>.|TRBV27
ASSLYRAYNEQF
>once|TRBV30
AWSQGITEAF
>.|TRBV7-9
ASSLKGDEQY
>.|TRBV6-2/TRBV6-3
ASSYSRSAALVEQF
>.|TRBV4-1
ASSPQARGGYEQY
>.|TRBV29-1
SVNGYGANVLT
>.|TRBV7-2
ASNSRGQGNTEAF
>.|TRBV29-1
SVEVERNNEQF
>once|TRBV30
AWSLGDNEQF
>.|TRBV28
ASRLLAGALGEQY
>.|TRBV6-2/TRBV6-3
ASSYSGLAGTSYNEQF
>.|TRBV7-9
ASSSSDRQETQY
>.|TRBV7-8
ASSFESAYNSPLH
>.|TRBV2
ASSSWGIPNDNEQF
>.|TRBV30
AWSPPGWNTGELF
>.|TRBV12-3/TRBV12-4
ASINPRGELF
>.|TRBV27
ASIRGPTEAF
>.|TRBV10-3
AIGVGGNEQY
>.|TRBV19
ASSIGDFTSF
>.|TRBV30
AWSFAGEGEKLF
>once|TRBV6-2/TRBV6-3
ATKGQSYEQY
>.|TRBV29-1
SVDTQGIYGYT
>.|TRBV13
ASSASRTGGSDTQY